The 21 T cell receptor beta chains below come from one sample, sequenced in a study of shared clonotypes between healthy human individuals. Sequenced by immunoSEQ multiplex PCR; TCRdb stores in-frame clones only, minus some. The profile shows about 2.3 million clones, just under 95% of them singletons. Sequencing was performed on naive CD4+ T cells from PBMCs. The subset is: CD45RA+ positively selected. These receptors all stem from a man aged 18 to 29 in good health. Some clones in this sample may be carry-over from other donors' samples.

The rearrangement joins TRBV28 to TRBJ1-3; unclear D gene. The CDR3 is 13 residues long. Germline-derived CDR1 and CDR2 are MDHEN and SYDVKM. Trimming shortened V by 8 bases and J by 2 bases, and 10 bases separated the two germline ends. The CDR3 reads CASARGAGNTIYF. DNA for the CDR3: TGTGCCAGCGCCCGCGGGGCTGGAAACACCATATATTTT.

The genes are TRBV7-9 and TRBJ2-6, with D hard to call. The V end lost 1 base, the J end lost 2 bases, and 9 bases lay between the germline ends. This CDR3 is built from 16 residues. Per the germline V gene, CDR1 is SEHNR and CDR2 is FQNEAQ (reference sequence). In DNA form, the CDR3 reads TGTGCCAGCAGCTTAGACTACGCCCCTGGGGCCAACGTCCTGACTTTC. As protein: CASSLDYAPGANVLTF.

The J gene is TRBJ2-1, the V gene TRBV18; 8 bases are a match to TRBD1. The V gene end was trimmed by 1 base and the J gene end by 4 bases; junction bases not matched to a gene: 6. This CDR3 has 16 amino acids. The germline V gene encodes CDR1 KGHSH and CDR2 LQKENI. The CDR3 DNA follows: TGTGCCAGCTCACCACGTGGGACAGGACTATACAATGAGCAGTTCTTC. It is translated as CASSPRGTGLYNEQFF.

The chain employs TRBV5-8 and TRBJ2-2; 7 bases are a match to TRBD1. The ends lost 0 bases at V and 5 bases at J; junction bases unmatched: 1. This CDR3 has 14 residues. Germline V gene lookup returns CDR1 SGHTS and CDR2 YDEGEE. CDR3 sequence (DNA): TGTGCCAGCAGCTTGGGGGGACAGACCGGGGAGCTGTTTTTT. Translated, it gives CASSLGGQTGELFF.

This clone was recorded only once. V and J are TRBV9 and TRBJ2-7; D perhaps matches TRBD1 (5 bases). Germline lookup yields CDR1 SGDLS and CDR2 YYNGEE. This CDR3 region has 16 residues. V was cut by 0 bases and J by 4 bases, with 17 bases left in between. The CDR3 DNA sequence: TGTGCCAGCAGCGTAGGTGCCATAGGGGTTTGGTACGAGCAGTACTTC. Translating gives CASSVGAIGVWYEQYF.

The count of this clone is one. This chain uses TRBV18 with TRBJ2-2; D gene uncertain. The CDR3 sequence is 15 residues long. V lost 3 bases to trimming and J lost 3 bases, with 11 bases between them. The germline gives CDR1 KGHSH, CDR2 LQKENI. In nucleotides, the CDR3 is TGTGCCAGCTCACCGCACGTGAAGGACACCGGGGAGCTGTTTTTT. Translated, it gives CASSPHVKDTGELFF.

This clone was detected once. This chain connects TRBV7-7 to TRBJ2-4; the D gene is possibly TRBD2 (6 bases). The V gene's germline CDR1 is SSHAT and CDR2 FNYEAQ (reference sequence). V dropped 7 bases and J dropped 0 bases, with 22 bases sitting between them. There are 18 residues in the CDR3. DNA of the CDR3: TGTGCCAGCATTCCCTGGAGGGGAGCGATAATAGCCAAAAACATTCAGTACTTC. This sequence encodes CASIPWRGAIIAKNIQYF.

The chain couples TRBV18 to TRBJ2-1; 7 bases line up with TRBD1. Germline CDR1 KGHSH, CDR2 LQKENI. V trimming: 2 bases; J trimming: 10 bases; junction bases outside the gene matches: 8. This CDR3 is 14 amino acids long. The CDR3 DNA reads TGTGCCAGCTCACCATACCGGGACAGCCAGGAGCAGTTCTTC. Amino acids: CASSPYRDSQEQFF.

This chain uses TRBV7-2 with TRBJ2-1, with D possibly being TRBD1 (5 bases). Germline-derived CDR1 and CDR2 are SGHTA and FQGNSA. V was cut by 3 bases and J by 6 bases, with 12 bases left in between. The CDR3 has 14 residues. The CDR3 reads CASSFSTAVNEQFF. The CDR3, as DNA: TGTGCCAGCAGCTTCTCGACAGCCGTCAATGAGCAGTTCTTC.

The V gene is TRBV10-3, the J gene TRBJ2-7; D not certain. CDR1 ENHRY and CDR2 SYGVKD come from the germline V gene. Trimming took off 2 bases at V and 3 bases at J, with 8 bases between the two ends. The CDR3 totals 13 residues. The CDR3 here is CAISEVEYYEQYF. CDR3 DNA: TGTGCCATCAGTGAGGTAGAGTACTACGAGCAGTACTTC.

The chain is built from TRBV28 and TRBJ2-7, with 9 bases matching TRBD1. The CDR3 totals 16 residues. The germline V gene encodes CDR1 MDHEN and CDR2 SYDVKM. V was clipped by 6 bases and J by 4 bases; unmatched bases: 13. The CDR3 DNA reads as TGTGCCAGCAGGTCACCCACCGGGACAGGGCGTTACGAGCAGTACTTC. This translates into CASRSPTGTGRYEQYF.

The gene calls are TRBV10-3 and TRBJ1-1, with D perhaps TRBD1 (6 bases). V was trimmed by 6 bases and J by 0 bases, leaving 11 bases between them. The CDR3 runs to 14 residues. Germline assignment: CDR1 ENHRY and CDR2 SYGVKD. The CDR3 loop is CAIRATGMNTEAFF. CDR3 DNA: TGTGCCATCAGGGCGACAGGAATGAACACTGAAGCTTTCTTT.

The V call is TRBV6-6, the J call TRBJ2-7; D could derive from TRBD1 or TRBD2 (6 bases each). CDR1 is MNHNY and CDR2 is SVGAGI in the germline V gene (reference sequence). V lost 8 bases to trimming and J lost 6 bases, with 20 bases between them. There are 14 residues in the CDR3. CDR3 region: CASGLGGTYGEQYF. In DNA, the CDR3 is TGTGCCAGCGGCCTGGGGGGCACCTACGGCGAGCAGTACTTC.

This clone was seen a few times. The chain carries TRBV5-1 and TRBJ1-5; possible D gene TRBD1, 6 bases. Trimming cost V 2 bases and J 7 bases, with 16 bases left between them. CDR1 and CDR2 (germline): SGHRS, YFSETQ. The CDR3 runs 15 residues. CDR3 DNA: TGCGCCAGCAGCTTCACAACAGGGTCGGGCCAGCCCCAGCATTTT. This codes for CASSFTTGSGQPQHF. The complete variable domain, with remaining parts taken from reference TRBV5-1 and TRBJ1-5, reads KAGVTQTPRYLIKTRGQQVTLSCSPISGHRSVSWYQQTPGQGLQFLFEYFSETQRNKGNFPGRFSGRQFSNSRSEMNVSTLELGDSALYLCASSFTTGSGQPQHFGDGTRLSIL.

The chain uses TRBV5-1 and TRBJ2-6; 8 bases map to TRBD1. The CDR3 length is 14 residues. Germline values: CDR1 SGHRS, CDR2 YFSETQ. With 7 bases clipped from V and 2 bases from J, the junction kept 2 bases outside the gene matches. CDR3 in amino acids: CASATGAGANVLTF. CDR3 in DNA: TGCGCCAGCGCGACAGGGGCTGGGGCCAACGTCCTGACTTTC.

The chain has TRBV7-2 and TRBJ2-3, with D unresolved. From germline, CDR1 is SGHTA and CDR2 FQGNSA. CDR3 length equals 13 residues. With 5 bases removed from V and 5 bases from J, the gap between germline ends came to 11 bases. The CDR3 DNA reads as TGTGCCAGCAGCCTTGGACCACAAGATACGCAGTATTTT. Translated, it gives CASSLGPQDTQYF.

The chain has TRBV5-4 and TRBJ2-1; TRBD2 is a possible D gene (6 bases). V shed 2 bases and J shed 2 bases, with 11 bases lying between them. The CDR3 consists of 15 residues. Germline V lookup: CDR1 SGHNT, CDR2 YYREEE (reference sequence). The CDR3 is CASSFGAGTYNEQFF. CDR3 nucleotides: TGTGCCAGCAGCTTCGGGGCGGGGACCTACAATGAGCAGTTCTTC. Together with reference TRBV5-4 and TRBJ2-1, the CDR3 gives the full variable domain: ETGVTQSPTHLIKTRGQQVTLRCSSQSGHNTVSWYQQALGQGPQFIFQYYREEENGRGNFPPRFSGLQFPNYSSELNVNALELDDSALYLCASSFGAGTYNEQFFGPGTRLTVL.

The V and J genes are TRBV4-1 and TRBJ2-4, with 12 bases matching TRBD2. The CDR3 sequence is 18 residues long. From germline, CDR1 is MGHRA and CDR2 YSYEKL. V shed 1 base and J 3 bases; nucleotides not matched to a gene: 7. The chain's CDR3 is CASSQGRLAGEGKNIQYF. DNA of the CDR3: TGCGCCAGCAGCCAAGGAAGACTAGCGGGAGAGGGCAAAAACATTCAGTACTTC.

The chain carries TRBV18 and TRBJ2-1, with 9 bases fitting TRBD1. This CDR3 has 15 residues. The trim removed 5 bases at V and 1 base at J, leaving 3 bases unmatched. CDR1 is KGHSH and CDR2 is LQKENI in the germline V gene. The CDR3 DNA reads TGTGCCAGCTCATCTGGGACAGGGTCCTACAATGAGCAGTTCTTC. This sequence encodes CASSSGTGSYNEQFF.

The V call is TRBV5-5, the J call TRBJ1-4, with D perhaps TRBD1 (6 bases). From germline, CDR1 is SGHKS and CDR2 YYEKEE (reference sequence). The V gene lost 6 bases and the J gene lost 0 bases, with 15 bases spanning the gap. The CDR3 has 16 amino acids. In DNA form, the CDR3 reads TGTGCCAGCAATCCGACAGGCGCGGCAACTAATGAAAAACTGTTTTTT. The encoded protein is CASNPTGAATNEKLFF.

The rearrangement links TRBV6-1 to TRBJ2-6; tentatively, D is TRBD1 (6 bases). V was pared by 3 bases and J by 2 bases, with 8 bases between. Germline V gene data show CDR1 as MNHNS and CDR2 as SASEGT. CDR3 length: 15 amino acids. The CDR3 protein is CASSESGAGANVLTF. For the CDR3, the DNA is TGTGCCAGCAGTGAGTCAGGGGCTGGGGCCAACGTCCTGACTTTC.